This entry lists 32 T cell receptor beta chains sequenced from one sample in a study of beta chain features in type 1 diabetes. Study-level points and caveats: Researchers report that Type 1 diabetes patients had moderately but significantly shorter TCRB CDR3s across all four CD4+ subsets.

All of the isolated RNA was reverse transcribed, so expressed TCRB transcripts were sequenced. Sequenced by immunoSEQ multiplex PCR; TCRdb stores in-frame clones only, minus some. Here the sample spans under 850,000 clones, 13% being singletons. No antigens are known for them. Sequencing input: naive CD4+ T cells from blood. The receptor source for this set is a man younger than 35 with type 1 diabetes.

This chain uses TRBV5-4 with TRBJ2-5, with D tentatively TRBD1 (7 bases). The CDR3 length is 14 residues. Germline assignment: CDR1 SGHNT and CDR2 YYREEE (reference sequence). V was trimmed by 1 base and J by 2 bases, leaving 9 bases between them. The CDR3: CASSLQGGQETQYF. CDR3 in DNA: TGTGCCAGCAGCTTGCAGGGGGGTCAAGAGACCCAGTACTTC.

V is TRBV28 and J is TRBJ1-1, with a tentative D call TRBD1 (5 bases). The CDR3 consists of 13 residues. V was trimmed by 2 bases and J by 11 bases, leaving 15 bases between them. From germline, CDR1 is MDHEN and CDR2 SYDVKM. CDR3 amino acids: CASSLAGTALAFF. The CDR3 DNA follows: TGTGCCAGCAGTTTAGCCGGGACGGCCCTTGCTTTCTTT. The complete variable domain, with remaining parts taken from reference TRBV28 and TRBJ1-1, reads DVKVTQSSRYLVKRTGEKVFLECVQDMDHENMFWYRQDPGLGLRLIYFSYDVKMKEKGDIPEGYSVSREKKERFSLILESASTNQTSMYLCASSLAGTALAFFGQGTRLTVV.

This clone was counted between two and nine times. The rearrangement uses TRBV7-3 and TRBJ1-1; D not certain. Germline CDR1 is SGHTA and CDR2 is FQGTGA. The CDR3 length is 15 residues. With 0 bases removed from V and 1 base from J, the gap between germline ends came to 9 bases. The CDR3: CASSLTGDGNTEAFF. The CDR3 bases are TGTGCCAGCAGCTTAACGGGCGACGGGAACACTGAAGCTTTCTTT.

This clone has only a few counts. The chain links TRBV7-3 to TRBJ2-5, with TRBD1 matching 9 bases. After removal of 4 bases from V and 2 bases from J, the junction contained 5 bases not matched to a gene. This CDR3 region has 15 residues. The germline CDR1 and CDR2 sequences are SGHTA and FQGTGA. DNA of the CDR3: TGTGCCAGCAGCTGGCGACAGGGGGTTCAAGAGACCCAGTACTTC. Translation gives CASSWRQGVQETQYF.

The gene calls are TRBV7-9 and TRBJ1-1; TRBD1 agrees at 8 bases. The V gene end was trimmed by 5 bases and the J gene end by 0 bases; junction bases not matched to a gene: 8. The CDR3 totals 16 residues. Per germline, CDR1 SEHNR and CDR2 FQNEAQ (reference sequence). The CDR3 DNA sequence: TGTGCCAGCAGCCGCACCCGGGACAGGCTGAACACTGAAGCTTTCTTT. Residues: CASSRTRDRLNTEAFF.

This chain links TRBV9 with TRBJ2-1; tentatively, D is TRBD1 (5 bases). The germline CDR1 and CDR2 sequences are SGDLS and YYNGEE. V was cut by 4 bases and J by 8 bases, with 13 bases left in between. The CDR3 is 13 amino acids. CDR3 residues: CASSLRVLDEQFF. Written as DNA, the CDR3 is TGTGCCAGCAGCCTCAGGGTTCTCGATGAGCAGTTCTTC. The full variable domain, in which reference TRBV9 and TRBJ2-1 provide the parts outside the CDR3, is DSGVTQTPKHLITATGQRVTLRCSPRSGDLSVYWYQQSLDQGLQFLIQYYNGEERAKGNILERFSAQQFPDLHSELNLSSLELGDSALYFCASSLRVLDEQFFGPGTRLTVL.

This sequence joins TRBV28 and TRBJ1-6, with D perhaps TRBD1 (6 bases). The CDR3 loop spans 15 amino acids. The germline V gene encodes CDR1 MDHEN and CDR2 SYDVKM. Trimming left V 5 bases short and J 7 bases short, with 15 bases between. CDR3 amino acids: CASSTGQEGNSPLHF. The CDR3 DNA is TGTGCCAGCAGTACAGGGCAGGAGGGGAATTCACCCCTCCACTTT.

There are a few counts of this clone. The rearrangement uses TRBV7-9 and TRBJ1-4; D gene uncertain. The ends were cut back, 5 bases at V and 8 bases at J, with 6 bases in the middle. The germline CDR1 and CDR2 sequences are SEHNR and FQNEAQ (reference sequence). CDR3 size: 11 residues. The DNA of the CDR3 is TGTGCCAGCAGCCCCGAAGAAAAACTGTTTTTT. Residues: CASSPEEKLFF.

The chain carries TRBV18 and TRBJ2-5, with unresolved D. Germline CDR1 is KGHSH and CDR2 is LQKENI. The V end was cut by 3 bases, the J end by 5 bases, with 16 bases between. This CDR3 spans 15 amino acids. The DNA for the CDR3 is TGTGCCAGCTCACCCCAGGACGGGCCATGGGAGACCCAGTACTTC. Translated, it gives CASSPQDGPWETQYF.

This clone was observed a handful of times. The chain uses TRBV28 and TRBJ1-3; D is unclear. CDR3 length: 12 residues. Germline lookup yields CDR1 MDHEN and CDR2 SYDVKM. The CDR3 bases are TGTACCTCCGGAACTCGCGGAAACACCATATATTTT. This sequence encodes CTSGTRGNTIYF. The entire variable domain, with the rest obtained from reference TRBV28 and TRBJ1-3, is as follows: DVKVTQSSRYLVKRTGEKVFLECVQDMDHENMFWYRQDPGLGLRLIYFSYDVKMKEKGDIPEGYSVSREKKERFSLILESASTNQTSMYLCTSGTRGNTIYFGEGSWLTVV.

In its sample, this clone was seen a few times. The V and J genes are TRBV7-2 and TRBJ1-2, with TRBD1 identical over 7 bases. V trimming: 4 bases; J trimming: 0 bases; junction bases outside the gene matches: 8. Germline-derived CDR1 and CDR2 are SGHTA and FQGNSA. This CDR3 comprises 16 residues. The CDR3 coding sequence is TGTGCCAGCAGCTACTTACAGGGGAGGGCTAACTATGGCTACACCTTC. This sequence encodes CASSYLQGRANYGYTF.

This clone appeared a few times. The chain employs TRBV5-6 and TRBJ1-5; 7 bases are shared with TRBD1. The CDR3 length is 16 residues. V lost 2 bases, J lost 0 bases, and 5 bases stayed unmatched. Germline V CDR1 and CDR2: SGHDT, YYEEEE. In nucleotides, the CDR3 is TGTGCCAGCAGCTTAACAGGGGTTCATAGCAATCAGCCCCAGCATTTT. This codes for CASSLTGVHSNQPQHF.

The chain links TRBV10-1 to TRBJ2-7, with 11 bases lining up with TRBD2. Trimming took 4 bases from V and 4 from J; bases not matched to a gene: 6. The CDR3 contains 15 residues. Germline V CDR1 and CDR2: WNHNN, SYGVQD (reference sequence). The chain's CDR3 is CASSATSGAPYEQYF. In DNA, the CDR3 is TGCGCCAGCAGTGCGACTAGCGGGGCCCCTTACGAGCAGTACTTC.

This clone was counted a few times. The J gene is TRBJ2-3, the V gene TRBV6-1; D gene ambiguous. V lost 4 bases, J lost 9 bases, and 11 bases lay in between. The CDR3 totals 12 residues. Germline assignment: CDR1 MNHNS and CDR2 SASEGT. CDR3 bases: TGTGCCAGCAGTGGAGACCCTGGCACGCAGTATTTT. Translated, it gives CASSGDPGTQYF.

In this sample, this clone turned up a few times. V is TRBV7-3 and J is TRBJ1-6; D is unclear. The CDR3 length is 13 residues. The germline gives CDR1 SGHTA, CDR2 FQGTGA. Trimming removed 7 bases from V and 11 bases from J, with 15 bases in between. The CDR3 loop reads CASNAGFMPPLHF. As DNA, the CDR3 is TGTGCCAGCAACGCGGGATTCATGCCACCCCTCCACTTT.

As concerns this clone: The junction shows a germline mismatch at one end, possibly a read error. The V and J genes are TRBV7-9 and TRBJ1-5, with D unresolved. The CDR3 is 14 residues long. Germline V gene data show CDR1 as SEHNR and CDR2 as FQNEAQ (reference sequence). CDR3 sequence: CASSLSAEGQSQHF. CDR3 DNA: TGTGCCAGCAGCCTCTCAGCCGAGGGTCAGTCCCAGCATTTT.

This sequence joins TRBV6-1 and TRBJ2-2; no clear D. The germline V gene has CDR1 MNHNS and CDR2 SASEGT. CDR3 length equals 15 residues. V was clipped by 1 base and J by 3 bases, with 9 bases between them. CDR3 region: CASSEVVTYTGELFF. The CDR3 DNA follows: TGTGCCAGCAGTGAAGTAGTCACCTACACCGGGGAGCTGTTTTTT.

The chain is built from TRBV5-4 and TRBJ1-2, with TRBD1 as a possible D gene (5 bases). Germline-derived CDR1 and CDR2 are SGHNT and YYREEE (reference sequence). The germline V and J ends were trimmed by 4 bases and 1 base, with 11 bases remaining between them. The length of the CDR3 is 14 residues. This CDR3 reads CASSHPGGNYGYTF. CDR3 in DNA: TGTGCCAGCAGCCACCCGGGGGGTAACTATGGCTACACCTTC.

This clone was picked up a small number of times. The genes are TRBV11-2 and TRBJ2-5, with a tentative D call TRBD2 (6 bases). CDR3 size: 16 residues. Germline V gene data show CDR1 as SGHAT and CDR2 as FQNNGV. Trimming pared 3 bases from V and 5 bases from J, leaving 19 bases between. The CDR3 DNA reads TGTGCCAGCAGCTTTGGGCAGGGACTCTTTAGGGAGACCCAGTACTTC. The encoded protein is CASSFGQGLFRETQYF.

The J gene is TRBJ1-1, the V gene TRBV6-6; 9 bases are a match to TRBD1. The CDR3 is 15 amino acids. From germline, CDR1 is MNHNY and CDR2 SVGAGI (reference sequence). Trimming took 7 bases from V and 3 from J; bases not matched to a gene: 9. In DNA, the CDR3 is TGTGCCAGCACCCCAGGACAGGGGAAGGACACTGAAGCTTTCTTT. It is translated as CASTPGQGKDTEAFF.

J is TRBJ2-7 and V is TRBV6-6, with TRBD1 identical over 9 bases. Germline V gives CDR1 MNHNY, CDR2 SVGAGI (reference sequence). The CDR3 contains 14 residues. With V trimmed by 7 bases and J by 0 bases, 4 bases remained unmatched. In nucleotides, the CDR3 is TGTGCCAGCACCTTGACAGGGGGCTCCTACGAGCAGTACTTC. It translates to CASTLTGGSYEQYF.

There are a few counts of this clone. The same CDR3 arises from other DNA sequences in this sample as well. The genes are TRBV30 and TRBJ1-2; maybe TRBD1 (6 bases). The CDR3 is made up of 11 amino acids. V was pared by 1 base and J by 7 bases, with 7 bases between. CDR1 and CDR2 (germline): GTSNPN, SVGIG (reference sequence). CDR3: CAWSAGVGYTF. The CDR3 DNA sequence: TGTGCCTGGAGTGCAGGGGTTGGCTACACCTTC.

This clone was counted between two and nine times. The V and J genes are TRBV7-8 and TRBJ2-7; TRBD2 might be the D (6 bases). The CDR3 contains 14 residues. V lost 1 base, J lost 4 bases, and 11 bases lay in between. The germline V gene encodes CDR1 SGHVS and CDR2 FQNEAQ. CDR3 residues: CASSLGTGAYEQYF. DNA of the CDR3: TGTGCCAGCAGCTTAGGGACGGGAGCATACGAGCAGTACTTC.

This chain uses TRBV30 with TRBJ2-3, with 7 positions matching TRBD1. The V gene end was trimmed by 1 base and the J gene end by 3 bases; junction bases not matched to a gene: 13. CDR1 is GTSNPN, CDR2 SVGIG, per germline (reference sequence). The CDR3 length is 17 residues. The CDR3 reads CAWSAARDSQVTDTQYF. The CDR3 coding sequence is TGTGCCTGGAGTGCCGCTAGGGACAGTCAGGTGACAGATACGCAGTATTTT.

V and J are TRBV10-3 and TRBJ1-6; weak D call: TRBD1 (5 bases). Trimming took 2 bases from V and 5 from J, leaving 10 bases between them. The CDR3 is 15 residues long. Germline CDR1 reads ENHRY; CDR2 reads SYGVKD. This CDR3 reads CAISERQGNNSPLHF. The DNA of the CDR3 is TGTGCCATCAGTGAGCGCCAGGGTAATAATTCACCCCTCCACTTT.

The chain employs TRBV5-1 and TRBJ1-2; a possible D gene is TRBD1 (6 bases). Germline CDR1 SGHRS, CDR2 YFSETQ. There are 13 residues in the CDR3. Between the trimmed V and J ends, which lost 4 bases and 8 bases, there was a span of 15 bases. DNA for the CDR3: TGCGCCAGCAGCAGTGGGGCAGGGGACGGCTACACCTTC. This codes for CASSSGAGDGYTF. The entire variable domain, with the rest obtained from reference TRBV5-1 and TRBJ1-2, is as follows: KAGVTQTPRYLIKTRGQQVTLSCSPISGHRSVSWYQQTPGQGLQFLFEYFSETQRNKGNFPGRFSGRQFSNSRSEMNVSTLELGDSALYLCASSSGAGDGYTFGSGTRLTVV.

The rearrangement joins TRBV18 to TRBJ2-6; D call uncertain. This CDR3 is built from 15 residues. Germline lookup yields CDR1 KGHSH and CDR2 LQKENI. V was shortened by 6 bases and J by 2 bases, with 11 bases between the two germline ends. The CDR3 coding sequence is TGTGCCAGCTCTTCCGATAAGACTGGGGCCAACGTCCTGACTTTC. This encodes CASSSDKTGANVLTF.

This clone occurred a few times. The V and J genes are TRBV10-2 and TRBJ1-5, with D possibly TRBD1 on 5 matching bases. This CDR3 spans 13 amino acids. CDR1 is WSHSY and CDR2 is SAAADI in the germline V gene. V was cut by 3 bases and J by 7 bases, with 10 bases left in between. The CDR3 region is CASSEGTEQPQHF. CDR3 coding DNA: TGCGCCAGCAGTGAAGGGACCGAGCAGCCCCAGCATTTT.

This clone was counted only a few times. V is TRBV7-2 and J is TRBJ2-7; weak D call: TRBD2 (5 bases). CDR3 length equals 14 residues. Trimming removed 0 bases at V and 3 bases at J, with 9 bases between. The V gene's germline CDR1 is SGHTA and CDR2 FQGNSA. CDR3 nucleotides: TGTGCCAGCAGCTTAGCGCTCGGGGACTACGAGCAGTACTTC. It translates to CASSLALGDYEQYF.

The CDR3: CASSPTRIKETQYF. CDR3 sequence (DNA): TGTGCCAGCAGCCCCACTAGGATAAAAGAGACCCAGTACTTC. V usage is TRBV9 and J usage is TRBJ2-5; D perhaps matches TRBD2 (5 bases). V was cut by 4 bases and J by 3 bases, with 13 bases left in between. CDR3 length: 14 amino acids. Germline CDR1 SGDLS, CDR2 YYNGEE. Filled out from reference TRBV9 and TRBJ2-5, the complete variable domain reads DSGVTQTPKHLITATGQRVTLRCSPRSGDLSVYWYQQSLDQGLQFLIQYYNGEERAKGNILERFSAQQFPDLHSELNLSSLELGDSALYFCASSPTRIKETQYFGPGTRLLVL.

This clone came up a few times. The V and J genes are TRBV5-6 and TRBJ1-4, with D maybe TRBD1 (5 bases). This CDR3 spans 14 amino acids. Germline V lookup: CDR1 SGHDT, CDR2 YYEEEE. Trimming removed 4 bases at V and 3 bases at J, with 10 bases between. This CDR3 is CASSRDRANEKLFF. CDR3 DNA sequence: TGTGCCAGCAGCCGTGACAGAGCTAATGAAAAACTGTTTTTT.

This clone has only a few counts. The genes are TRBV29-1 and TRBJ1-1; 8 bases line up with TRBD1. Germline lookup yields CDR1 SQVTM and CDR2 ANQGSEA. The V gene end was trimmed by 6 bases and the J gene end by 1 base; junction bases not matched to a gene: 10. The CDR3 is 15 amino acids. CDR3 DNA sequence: TGCAGCGTCCAGAGGCCGGGACAGGCGAACACTGAAGCTTTCTTT. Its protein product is CSVQRPGQANTEAFF. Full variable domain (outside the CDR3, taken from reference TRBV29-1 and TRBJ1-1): SAVISQKPSRDICQRGTSLTIQCQVDSQVTMMFWYRQQPGQSLTLIATANQGSEATYESGFVIDKFPISRPNLTFSTLTVSNMSPEDSSIYLCSVQRPGQANTEAFFGQGTRLTVV.